The 21 T cell receptor beta chains reported below all come from one sample, sequenced in a study of blood T cell repertoires in COVID-19. Clones were read by immunoSEQ multiplex PCR, and TCRdb kept only the in-frame ones, dropping some. The sample comprises about 400,000 clones, around 92% of which are singletons, and 1.7% rests with the top ten. The sample was PBMCs or T cells enriched from blood (not recorded which). The receptors were sampled from a woman in her 30s who had recovered from COVID-19.

The J gene is TRBJ1-6, the V gene TRBV9; 8 nucleotides line up with TRBD1. The germline V gene encodes CDR1 SGDLS and CDR2 YYNGEE. Trimming at V came to 5 bases and at J to 7 bases, leaving 8 bases not matched to a gene. This CDR3 has 15 residues. The CDR3 sequence: CASRTGQGGNSPLHF. CDR3 nucleotides: TGTGCCAGCAGAACTGGACAGGGAGGCAATTCACCCCTCCACTTT.

Comments on this clone: Other nucleotide sequences in the sample specify the same CDR3. The chain carries TRBV7-9 and TRBJ1-1; the D is unclear. The CDR3 is 12 amino acids. V was pared by 5 bases and J by 0 bases, with 4 bases between. Germline V lookup: CDR1 SEHNR, CDR2 FQNEAQ (reference sequence). In nucleotides, the CDR3 is TGTGCCAGCAGCCTTATGAACACTGAAGCTTTCTTT. It specifies CASSLMNTEAFF.

This chain connects TRBV5-4 to TRBJ1-1, with D possibly TRBD1 on 6 matching bases. The length of the CDR3 is 14 residues. Germline V gives CDR1 SGHNT, CDR2 YYREEE (reference sequence). V was clipped by 2 bases and J by 4 bases, with 12 bases between them. The CDR3 DNA sequence: TGTGCCAGCAGCTTCGTGGGGGCGAGCACTGAAGCTTTCTTT. Protein: CASSFVGASTEAFF.

This CDR3 is CAWIISGGFSYNEQFF. CDR3 sequence (DNA): TGTGCCTGGATCATAAGCGGGGGCTTCTCCTACAATGAGCAGTTCTTC. This rearrangement joins TRBV30 to TRBJ2-1; 8 bases agree with TRBD2. V was clipped by 4 bases and J by 0 bases; unmatched bases: 8. The CDR3 consists of 16 residues. Germline V lookup: CDR1 GTSNPN, CDR2 SVGIG (reference sequence).

This clone was seen more than once but under ten times. The chain joins TRBV19 to TRBJ1-3; 7 bases align to TRBD1. The V and J ends lost 5 bases and 0 bases, in that order; junction bases with no gene match: 7. This CDR3 spans 16 amino acids. Germline CDR1 reads LNHDA; CDR2 reads SQIVND (reference sequence). CDR3 protein: CASSSGQALSGNTIYF. DNA of the CDR3: TGTGCCAGTAGTTCAGGACAGGCGCTCTCTGGAAACACCATATATTTT.

The gene calls are TRBV7-2 and TRBJ2-1, with 9 positions matching TRBD2. Looked up from germline, CDR1 is SGHTA and CDR2 is FQGNSA. The CDR3 spans 17 residues. V gave up 5 bases and J gave up 10 bases; unmatched junction bases: 18. The CDR3: CASSILKAGGRNEEQFF. CDR3 coding DNA: TGTGCCAGCAGCATCCTTAAGGCGGGGGGGCGCAATGAAGAGCAGTTCTTC.

This chain connects TRBV12-3 or TRBV12-4 to TRBJ1-2; D perhaps matches TRBD1 (5 bases). This CDR3 is 13 amino acids long. Between the trimmed V and J ends, which lost 8 bases and 2 bases, there was a span of 12 bases. This CDR3 reads CASSRRQNYGYTF. CDR3 coding DNA: TGTGCCAGCTCGCGTAGACAGAACTATGGCTACACCTTC.

The chain recombines TRBV14 with TRBJ2-1, with D maybe TRBD1 (6 bases). This CDR3 is 16 amino acids long. CDR1 is SGHDN, CDR2 FVKESK, per germline. Trimming left V 4 bases short and J 0 bases short, with 13 bases between. The CDR3 DNA reads TGTGCCAGCAGCCCCTGGGGGACAAGCTCCTACAATGAGCAGTTCTTC. Translated: CASSPWGTSSYNEQFF.

The CDR3 is CATSDPIPRTSGRGGDEQFF. As DNA, the CDR3 is TGTGCCACCAGTGATCCCATCCCACGGACTAGCGGGAGGGGCGGGGATGAGCAGTTCTTC. The chain carries TRBV24-1 and TRBJ2-1; 15 bases agree with TRBD2. CDR1 KGHDR and CDR2 SFDVKD come from the germline V gene. Trimming removed 3 bases from V and 8 bases from J; junction bases left unmatched: 16. The CDR3 totals 20 residues.

This chain uses TRBV19 with TRBJ2-3, with 7 nucleotides matching TRBD1. The CDR3 spans 14 residues. Trimming at V came to 5 bases and at J to 4 bases, leaving 6 bases not matched to a gene. Germline V CDR1 and CDR2: LNHDA, SQIVND (reference sequence). The CDR3 coding sequence is TGTGCCAGTAGTCCCTGGACAGGCTCAGATACGCAGTATTTT. Encoded protein: CASSPWTGSDTQYF.

The genes are TRBV28 and TRBJ1-6, with no clear D. The CDR3 loop spans 13 amino acids. From germline, CDR1 is MDHEN and CDR2 SYDVKM. Between the trimmed V and J ends, which lost 2 bases and 6 bases, there was a span of 5 bases. CDR3 sequence (DNA): TGTGCCAGCAGTTTACGGAGTAATTCACCCCTCCACTTT. This translates into CASSLRSNSPLHF. Variable domain in full (rest from reference TRBV28 and TRBJ1-6): DVKVTQSSRYLVKRTGEKVFLECVQDMDHENMFWYRQDPGLGLRLIYFSYDVKMKEKGDIPEGYSVSREKKERFSLILESASTNQTSMYLCASSLRSNSPLHFGNGTRLTVT.

The chain uses TRBV18 and TRBJ2-7, with TRBD1 matching 10 bases. The J segment lost 6 bases and the V segment lost 3 bases, leaving 17 bases of the junction unmatched. This CDR3 has 18 amino acids. CDR1 is KGHSH and CDR2 is LQKENI in the germline V gene. Here the CDR3 reads CASSPILGSGTGAPEQYF. CDR3 nucleotides: TGTGCCAGCTCACCCATTTTGGGATCCGGGACAGGGGCTCCCGAGCAGTACTTC.

The chain uses TRBV5-4 and TRBJ2-1; maybe TRBD1 (6 bases). CDR1 SGHNT and CDR2 YYREEE come from the germline V gene (reference sequence). The CDR3 is 13 amino acids. V lost 2 bases to trimming and J lost 9 bases, with 12 bases between them. Here the CDR3 DNA reads TGTGCCAGCAGCTTCGAGGGACATGGTGAGCAGTTCTTC. Protein product: CASSFEGHGEQFF. The variable domain in full, completed from reference TRBV5-4 and TRBJ2-1, reads ETGVTQSPTHLIKTRGQQVTLRCSSQSGHNTVSWYQQALGQGPQFIFQYYREEENGRGNFPPRFSGLQFPNYSSELNVNALELDDSALYLCASSFEGHGEQFFGPGTRLTVL.

This chain joins TRBV27 and TRBJ1-2, with 7 bases lining up with TRBD1. The CDR3 is made up of 13 amino acids. The V segment lost 5 bases and the J segment 7 bases; nucleotides outside the gene matches: 7. CDR1 and CDR2 from the germline V gene are MNHEY and SMNVEV (reference sequence). CDR3: CASSPRQGSGYTF. The DNA of the CDR3 is TGTGCCAGCAGTCCCAGACAGGGATCTGGCTACACCTTC.

J is TRBJ2-4 and V is TRBV29-1; 9 positions agree with TRBD1. The CDR3 consists of 15 residues. Losses at the gene ends were 6 bases for V and 0 bases for J; bases not matched to a gene: 6. Germline V gives CDR1 SQVTM, CDR2 ANQGSEA. CDR3 region: CSVAGQGRAKNIQYF. CDR3 DNA: TGCAGCGTCGCGGGACAGGGTCGAGCCAAAAACATTCAGTACTTC.

This chain uses TRBV2 with TRBJ1-4, with D possibly TRBD1 on 5 matching bases. Germline loops: CDR1 SNHLY, CDR2 FYNNEI. The V gene lost 2 bases and the J gene lost 4 bases, with 11 bases spanning the gap. This CDR3 has 15 amino acids. This chain's CDR3 is CASSETRQLNEKLFF. The DNA for the CDR3 is TGTGCCAGCAGTGAAACGAGACAGCTTAATGAAAAACTGTTTTTT.

The gene calls are TRBV19 and TRBJ2-2; no firm D call. V was trimmed by 1 base and J by 8 bases, leaving 8 bases between them. CDR1 and CDR2 from the germline V gene are LNHDA and SQIVND (reference sequence). This CDR3 comprises 13 residues. CDR3 sequence (DNA): TGTGCCAGTAGTATAGTTAGTCCGGGGGAGCTGTTTTTT. Translated, it gives CASSIVSPGELFF.

This clone was detected once. The genes are TRBV27 and TRBJ1-4; 7 nucleotides align to TRBD1. This CDR3 is 18 amino acids long. Germline V lookup: CDR1 MNHEY, CDR2 SMNVEV (reference sequence). V gave up 5 bases and J gave up 4 bases; unmatched junction bases: 16. The CDR3 sequence is CASSDRGPPFAINEKLFF. CDR3 nucleotides: TGTGCCAGCAGTGATAGGGGGCCCCCTTTTGCGATTAATGAAAAACTGTTTTTT.

J is TRBJ2-1 and V is TRBV24-1; 8 bases line up with TRBD1. Germline CDR1 KGHDR, CDR2 SFDVKD. This CDR3 has 16 residues. The V and J ends lost 11 bases and 4 bases, in that order; junction bases with no gene match: 15. CDR3 DNA sequence: TGTGCCAGCAAGACAGGGGCTCCGTCGCGTTACAATGAGCAGTTCTTC. This encodes CASKTGAPSRYNEQFF.

V is TRBV7-8 and J is TRBJ1-4; D gene unclear. V was cut by 1 base and J by 8 bases, with 8 bases left in between. Germline V gene data show CDR1 as SGHVS and CDR2 as FQNEAQ. There are 13 residues in the CDR3. The CDR3 spells CASSLGPAEKLFF. DNA of the CDR3: TGTGCCAGCAGCTTAGGGCCAGCGGAAAAACTGTTTTTT.

The rearrangement links TRBV25-1 to TRBJ2-5; perhaps TRBD2 as D (6 bases). The CDR3 length is 16 residues. V dropped 3 bases and J dropped 3 bases, with 17 bases sitting between them. The V gene's germline CDR1 is MGHDK and CDR2 SYGVNS. DNA for the CDR3: TGTGCCAGCAGTGAGGGGTTGAGGGGAGGAGAAGAGACCCAGTACTTC. Translated, it gives CASSEGLRGGEETQYF.